The clone carrying this T cell receptor (beta chain) is medium-sized (0.01 to 0.1%) by share. Other DNA variants within this sample encode the same CDR3. The data derive from a study of cytomegalovirus exposure and HLA in healthy donors. Deletions cut 5 bases from V and 2 bases from J, with 9 bases between. The length of the CDR3 is 13 residues. CDR1 is SNHLY and CDR2 is FYNNEI in the germline V gene. PCR was performed using 60 Vbeta and 13 Jbeta primers. Produced via immunoSEQ multiplex PCR; TCRdb's table is partial and in-frame only. This table holds tens of thousands of clones, more than 60% found once.

The rearrangement joins TRBV2 to TRBJ1-1; D possibly corresponds to TRBD1 (5 bases). This clonotype was sampled from a man in his forties in good health and CMV-seronegative. The material sequenced was PBMCs. The CDR3 coding sequence is TGTGCCAGCAGTCCGCAGGGCAACACTGAAGCTTTCTTT. Translated: CASSPQGNTEAFF. Full variable domain (outside the CDR3, taken from reference TRBV2 and TRBJ1-1): EPEVTQTPSHQVTQMGQEVILRCVPISNHLYFYWYRQILGQKVEFLVSFYNNEISEKSEIFDDQFSVERPDGSNFTLKIRSTKLEDSAMYFCASSPQGNTEAFFGQGTRLTVV.